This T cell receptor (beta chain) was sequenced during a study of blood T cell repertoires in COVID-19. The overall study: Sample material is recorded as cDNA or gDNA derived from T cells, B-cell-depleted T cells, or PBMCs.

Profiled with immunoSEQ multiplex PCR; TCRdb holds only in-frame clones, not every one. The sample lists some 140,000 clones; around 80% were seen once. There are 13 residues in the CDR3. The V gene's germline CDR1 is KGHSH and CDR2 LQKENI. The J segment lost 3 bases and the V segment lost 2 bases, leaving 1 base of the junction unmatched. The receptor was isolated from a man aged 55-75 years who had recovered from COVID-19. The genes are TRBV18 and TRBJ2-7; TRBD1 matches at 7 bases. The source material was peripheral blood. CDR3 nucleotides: TGTGCCAGCTCACCAACAGGGGTCTACGAGCAGTACTTC. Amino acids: CASSPTGVYEQYF.